The 32 T cell receptor beta chains listed next were all sequenced from one sample in a study of T cell responses to AZD1222 COVID-19 vaccine. Produced via immunoSEQ multiplex PCR; TCRdb's table is partial and in-frame only. Of 90,000 to 120,000 clones detected, about 93% appear once; the ten largest clones hold more than 4%. The input for sequencing was peripheral blood, taken on day 0 of AZD1222 vaccination. The source of these receptors is an adult in good health.

The chain uses TRBV3-1 (or the pseudogene TRBV3-2) and TRBJ2-1; D unresolved. Trimming cost V 0 bases and J 6 bases, with 12 bases left between them. Germline CDR1 is LGHDT and CDR2 is YNNKEL (reference sequence). CDR3 length equals 15 residues. DNA for the CDR3: TGTGCCAGCAGCCAAGAGGTATTAGCCGTCAATGAGCAGTTCTTC. Its protein is CASSQEVLAVNEQFF.

This sequence joins TRBV10-2 and TRBJ2-1; 10 positions agree with TRBD1. Per germline, CDR1 WSHSY and CDR2 SAAADI. The ends lost 3 bases at V and 8 bases at J; junction bases unmatched: 10. The CDR3 is 16 residues long. The CDR3 coding sequence is TGCGCCAGCAGTGACCCTGGGGACAGGGGCGGCGATGAGCAGTTCTTC. Its translation: CASSDPGDRGGDEQFF.

This chain links TRBV6-2 or TRBV6-3 with TRBJ2-2, with 7 bases fitting TRBD2. Germline values: CDR1 MNHEY, CDR2 SVGEGT. CDR3 size: 13 residues. J was trimmed by 9 bases and V by 4 bases; bases with no gene match: 5. The CDR3 DNA reads TGTGCCAGCAGTTCCGGACTAGTTTGGGAGCTGTTTTTT. This encodes CASSSGLVWELFF.

This chain uses TRBV19 with TRBJ1-6, with unresolved D. The CDR3 has 12 residues. Germline V gene data show CDR1 as LNHDA and CDR2 as SQIVND (reference sequence). V was clipped by 3 bases and J by 7 bases, with 4 bases between them. CDR3 in amino acids: CASSIANSPLHF. The DNA of the CDR3 is TGTGCCAGTAGTATTGCGAATTCACCCCTCCACTTT.

This clone was seen a single time. The V call is TRBV18, the J call TRBJ2-2, with 9 bases fitting TRBD2. The V gene end was trimmed by 3 bases and the J gene end by 6 bases; junction bases not matched to a gene: 5. CDR1 is KGHSH and CDR2 is LQKENI in the germline V gene. The CDR3 has 15 residues. Here the CDR3 DNA reads TGTGCCAGCTCACCGGGGACTAGCAGCTCCGGGGAGCTGTTTTTT. It codes for CASSPGTSSSGELFF. Supplemented by reference TRBV18 and TRBJ2-2, the full variable domain reads NAGVMQNPRHLVRRRGQEARLRCSPMKGHSHVYWYRQLPEEGLKFMVYLQKENIIDESGMPKERFSAEFPKEGPSILRIQQVVRGDSAAYFCASSPGTSSSGELFFGEGSRLTVL.

V is TRBV5-1 and J is TRBJ1-2; tentatively, D is TRBD1 (5 bases). The V end was cut by 1 base, the J end by 3 bases, with 13 bases between. Germline V gene sequence: CDR1 SGHRS, CDR2 YFSETQ. This CDR3 has 15 amino acids. CDR3 in DNA: TGCGCCAGCAGCTTGATTGTGGGGACGGACTATGGCTACACCTTC. Encoded protein: CASSLIVGTDYGYTF.

This chain joins TRBV11-2 and TRBJ1-2; D remains unclear. Germline CDR1 SGHAT, CDR2 FQNNGV. V lost 1 base and J lost 7, with 7 bases in between. This CDR3 comprises 12 residues. CDR3 DNA sequence: TGTGCCAGCAGCTTAGTAGACTCTGGCTACACCTTC. Its translation: CASSLVDSGYTF.

The DNA for the CDR3 is TGTGCCAGCAGTCTGCGATTGGCTCCGAGCTCCTACAATGAGCAGTTCTTC. It yields the protein CASSLRLAPSSYNEQFF. The chain uses TRBV7-9 and TRBJ2-1; D uncertain. The germline V gene encodes CDR1 SEHNR and CDR2 FQNEAQ (reference sequence). Trimming took off 6 bases at V and 0 bases at J, with 18 bases between the two ends. The CDR3 consists of 17 residues.

In nucleotides, the CDR3 is TGTGCCAGCAGCCGGGCCGGAACAGATACGCAGTATTTT. Translated, it gives CASSRAGTDTQYF. The chain recombines TRBV28 with TRBJ2-3, with D uncertain. The V gene lost 6 bases and the J gene lost 3 bases, with 10 bases spanning the gap. The CDR3 is 13 residues long. The germline V gene encodes CDR1 MDHEN and CDR2 SYDVKM.

The V and J genes are TRBV6-6 and TRBJ2-3, with TRBD1 matching over 8 bases. Losses at the gene ends were 10 bases for V and 2 bases for J; bases not matched to a gene: 11. Germline V lookup: CDR1 MNHNY, CDR2 SVGAGI (reference sequence). The CDR3 contains 15 residues. Here the CDR3 DNA reads TGTGCCACTAGCTCCCGGGACAGGCTCACAGATACGCAGTATTTT. This translates into CATSSRDRLTDTQYF.

The CDR3 DNA sequence: TGTGCCAGCAGCGTAGGAGGGGGACAGGGAGGGGAGCAGTACTTC. Translating it yields CASSVGGGQGGEQYF. The J gene is TRBJ2-7, the V gene TRBV9; TRBD1 matches at 9 bases. The germline CDR1 and CDR2 sequences are SGDLS and YYNGEE. This CDR3 contains 15 residues. V lost 0 bases and J lost 7; bases outside the gene matches: 8.

The chain is built from TRBV25-1 and TRBJ1-1; D not resolved. CDR1 is MGHDK and CDR2 is SYGVNS in the germline V gene. Trimming removed 1 base at V and 5 bases at J, with 8 bases between. The CDR3 spans 13 residues. The CDR3 bases are TGTGCCAGCAGTGAATTTGGCAGAACTGAAGCTTTCTTT. It translates to CASSEFGRTEAFF. The full variable domain, with the rest looked up from reference TRBV25-1 and TRBJ1-1, is EADIYQTPRYLVIGTGKKITLECSQTMGHDKMYWYQQDPGMELHLIHYSYGVNSTEKGDLSSESTVSRIRTEHFPLTLESARPSHTSQYLCASSEFGRTEAFFGQGTRLTVV.

V is TRBV5-1 and J is TRBJ2-3; tentatively, D is TRBD1 or TRBD2 (5 bases each). The CDR3 covers 15 residues. V lost 0 bases and J lost 1, with 9 bases in between. The V gene's germline CDR1 is SGHRS and CDR2 YFSETQ. The CDR3, as DNA: TGCGCCAGCAGCTTGGAGGGACCCCGCACAGATACGCAGTATTTT. This gives the protein CASSLEGPRTDTQYF.

The chain has TRBV5-6 and TRBJ1-4; a weak D match, TRBD1 (6 bases). V shed 3 bases and J shed 7 bases, with 25 bases lying between them. The CDR3 loop spans 18 amino acids. CDR1 is SGHDT and CDR2 is YYEEEE in the germline V gene. The CDR3 loop reads CASSSIEQGKEASEKLFF. As DNA, the CDR3 is TGTGCCAGCAGCTCAATAGAACAGGGAAAAGAGGCTAGTGAAAAACTGTTTTTT.

The CDR3 DNA follows: TGTGCCAGTAGTACCTTACAGGGGTCCGGGACTGAAGCTTTCTTT. Its protein is CASSTLQGSGTEAFF. The V call is TRBV19, the J call TRBJ1-1, with 7 bases fitting TRBD1. CDR3 length equals 15 residues. Germline assignment: CDR1 LNHDA and CDR2 SQIVND (reference sequence). Germline trimming cut 4 bases from V and 5 bases from J; bases unmatched to any gene: 10. Combining the CDR3 with reference TRBV19 and TRBJ1-1 gives the whole variable domain DGGITQSPKYLFRKEGQNVTLSCEQNLNHDAMYWYRQDPGQGLRLIYYSQIVNDFQKGDIAEGYSVSREKKESFPLTVTSAQKNPTAFYLCASSTLQGSGTEAFFGQGTRLTVV.

As DNA, the CDR3 is TGTGCCAGCATGCGGGGGATGAACACTGAAGCTTTCTTT. Its protein is CASMRGMNTEAFF. The chain couples TRBV2 to TRBJ1-1; TRBD1 might be the D (5 bases). The CDR3 has 13 amino acids. The V end lost 7 bases, the J end lost 0 bases, and 9 bases lay between the germline ends. In germline, CDR1 is SNHLY, CDR2 FYNNEI.

The chain links TRBV5-1 to TRBJ1-1; no definite D call. V lost 1 base, J lost 0 bases, and 7 bases lay in between. The CDR3 consists of 14 residues. Per the germline V gene, CDR1 is SGHRS and CDR2 is YFSETQ. The CDR3: CASSLSRLNTEAFF. For the CDR3, the DNA is TGCGCCAGCAGCTTGTCCCGCCTGAACACTGAAGCTTTCTTT.

This chain links TRBV19 with TRBJ2-5, with a weak D call TRBD2 (6 bases). The V and J ends lost 3 bases and 5 bases respectively, with 10 bases between them. The CDR3 is 13 residues long. Germline assignment: CDR1 LNHDA and CDR2 SQIVND (reference sequence). CDR3 nucleotides: TGTGCCAGTAGTATCCGGGGGAGGGAGACCCAGTACTTC. Its protein is CASSIRGRETQYF.

This clone was counted once. The chain joins TRBV19 to TRBJ1-3; 8 nucleotides agree with TRBD1. The CDR3 contains 12 residues. CDR1 and CDR2 from the germline V gene are LNHDA and SQIVND (reference sequence). The junction had 5 bases not matched to a gene; V was cut back by 9 bases and J by 7 bases. The CDR3 reads CASRTGFNTIYF. In DNA form, the CDR3 reads TGTGCCAGCCGGACAGGGTTTAACACCATATATTTT.

Only one count was recorded for this clone. The chain employs TRBV2 and TRBJ2-7; tentative D call: TRBD2 (5 bases). Deletions cut 7 bases from V and 5 bases from J, with 12 bases between. The V gene's germline CDR1 is SNHLY and CDR2 FYNNEI. The CDR3 is 12 residues long. CDR3 nucleotides: TGTGCCAGCAAGAGGGAGCTAAACGAGCAGTACTTC. As protein: CASKRELNEQYF.

The genes are TRBV30 and TRBJ1-3; D is uncertain. The CDR3 has 14 amino acids. V lost 5 bases to trimming and J lost 0 bases, with 11 bases between them. Germline CDR1 GTSNPN, CDR2 SVGIG (reference sequence). CDR3 DNA sequence: TGTGCCTGGGGTGACCGTAACTCTGGAAACACCATATATTTT. Residues: CAWGDRNSGNTIYF.

On this clone: One junction end disagrees with the germline gene, perhaps due to a read error. V and J are TRBV10-1 and TRBJ2-6; D unresolved. This CDR3 spans 12 amino acids. Germline CDR1 is WNHNN and CDR2 is SYGVQD (reference sequence). The CDR3 reads CSISSGANVLTF. DNA of the CDR3: TGTTCTATTTCGTCTGGGGCCAACGTCCTGACTTTC.

V is TRBV3-1 (or the pseudogene TRBV3-2) and J is TRBJ2-7; TRBD2 agrees at 8 bases. CDR3 size: 16 residues. The germline CDR1 and CDR2 sequences are LGHDT and YNNKEL (reference sequence). The J segment lost 2 bases and the V segment lost 0 bases, leaving 6 bases of the junction unmatched. The chain's CDR3 is CASSQEGLAGPYEQYF. CDR3 nucleotides: TGTGCCAGCAGCCAAGAAGGGCTAGCGGGCCCCTACGAGCAGTACTTC.

In nucleotides, the CDR3 is TGTGCCAGCAGCCCCCGAGGAAACAGGGCCTCCTACAATGAGCAGTTCTTC. As protein: CASSPRGNRASYNEQFF. This chain connects TRBV9 to TRBJ2-1, with a tentative D call TRBD1 (6 bases). This CDR3 is built from 17 residues. Germline-derived CDR1 and CDR2 are SGDLS and YYNGEE. Trimming removed 4 bases at V and 0 bases at J, with 17 bases between.

This clone was seen once. This chain joins TRBV7-2 and TRBJ2-2; 9 bases are a match to TRBD2. V lost 5 bases and J lost 0; bases outside the gene matches: 4. The CDR3 is made up of 16 amino acids. Germline V gene lookup returns CDR1 SGHTA and CDR2 FQGNSA. The CDR3 coding sequence is TGTGCCAGCAGCCACGGCGGGAGGGCGAACACCGGGGAGCTGTTTTTT. Translated: CASSHGGRANTGELFF.

The chain uses TRBV29-1 and TRBJ2-1; 8 bases agree with TRBD1. Per germline, CDR1 SQVTM and CDR2 ANQGSEA. The CDR3 is made up of 13 amino acids. Germline trimming cut 4 bases from V and 7 bases from J; bases unmatched to any gene: 6. CDR3 in amino acids: CSVGTGIRNEQFF. The CDR3 DNA reads as TGCAGCGTTGGGACAGGGATTCGTAATGAGCAGTTCTTC.

The chain has TRBV28 and TRBJ1-1; TRBD1 might be the D (5 bases). Per germline, CDR1 MDHEN and CDR2 SYDVKM. Trimming removed 3 bases from V and 0 bases from J, with 11 bases in between. This CDR3 is 15 amino acids long. In DNA, the CDR3 is TGTGCCAGCAGTTTCCCCCCGACAGTGAACACTGAAGCTTTCTTT. The encoded protein is CASSFPPTVNTEAFF.

Only a few counts were recorded for this clone. V usage is TRBV5-1 and J usage is TRBJ1-2; 8 nucleotides align to TRBD1. Germline V lookup: CDR1 SGHRS, CDR2 YFSETQ. V shed 4 bases, J shed 14 bases, and the junction held 13 bases outside the gene matches. The CDR3 is 13 residues long. Here the CDR3 reads CASSPGQGGVRTF. The CDR3, as DNA: TGCGCCAGCAGCCCCGGACAGGGTGGGGTGAGAACCTTC.

V usage is TRBV11-3 and J usage is TRBJ2-3; D tentatively reads TRBD1 or TRBD2 (5 bases each). V lost 5 bases and J lost 2, with 14 bases in between. Germline CDR1 is SGHNT and CDR2 is YENEEA. The CDR3 runs to 15 residues. For the CDR3, the DNA is TGTGCCAGCAGCCTTCGGCTGGGGGACACAGATACGCAGTATTTT. This encodes CASSLRLGDTDTQYF.

The chain joins TRBV5-1 to TRBJ2-7; 8 bases align to TRBD2. Germline CDR1 reads SGHRS; CDR2 reads YFSETQ. The CDR3 has 14 amino acids. The V segment lost 3 bases and the J segment 5 bases; nucleotides outside the gene matches: 7. Here the CDR3 DNA reads TGCGCCAGCAGCTGGGGACTAGGGGAAGACGAGCAGTACTTC. Translating gives CASSWGLGEDEQYF.

The rearrangement uses TRBV24-1 and TRBJ1-6, with 10 positions matching TRBD1. The V segment lost 2 bases and the J segment 7 bases; nucleotides outside the gene matches: 4. The CDR3 length is 16 residues. Germline assignment: CDR1 KGHDR and CDR2 SFDVKD. The CDR3 reads CATSDSRTGGNSPLHF. The CDR3 DNA reads as TGTGCCACCAGTGATTCCCGGACAGGGGGGAATTCACCCCTCCACTTT.

V usage is TRBV28 and J usage is TRBJ1-2, with D tentatively TRBD1 (5 bases). CDR3 size: 13 residues. In germline, CDR1 is MDHEN, CDR2 SYDVKM. The ends were cut back, 3 bases at V and 6 bases at J, with 11 bases in the middle. The CDR3 DNA reads TGTGCCAGCAGTTTGGGGGGGAAAAATGGCTACACCTTC. Translating it yields CASSLGGKNGYTF.